The clone carrying this T cell receptor beta chain came up a few times. Its antigen is not identified. This specimen belongs to a study of beta chain features in type 1 diabetes. About the research overall: Taken together, all samples contributed approximately 110,000,000 examined sorted cells. Notes on the study in general: Moderately but significantly shorter TCRB CDR3s were found in Type 1 diabetes patients in all four CD4+ subsets.

All of the isolated RNA was reverse transcribed, so expressed TCRB transcripts were sequenced. Deep immunoSEQ sequencing covered naive, central memory and regulatory T cell samples. Clones were sequenced by immunoSEQ multiplex PCR, and TCRdb holds only the in-frame ones, with some missing. The sample carries 300,000 to 350,000 clones, about a tenth recorded once. The receptor's source is a young man with type 1 diabetes. Source material: central memory CD4+ T cells from blood.

The CDR3 loop reads CASRTAQGPGMQYF. The CDR3 DNA follows: TGTGCCAGCAGAACAGCTCAGGGCCCTGGAATGCAGTACTTC. The gene calls are TRBV28 and TRBJ2-7; TRBD1 might be the D (5 bases). V was cut by 6 bases and J by 9 bases, with 21 bases left in between. CDR3 size: 14 residues. CDR1 and CDR2 (germline): MDHEN, SYDVKM.